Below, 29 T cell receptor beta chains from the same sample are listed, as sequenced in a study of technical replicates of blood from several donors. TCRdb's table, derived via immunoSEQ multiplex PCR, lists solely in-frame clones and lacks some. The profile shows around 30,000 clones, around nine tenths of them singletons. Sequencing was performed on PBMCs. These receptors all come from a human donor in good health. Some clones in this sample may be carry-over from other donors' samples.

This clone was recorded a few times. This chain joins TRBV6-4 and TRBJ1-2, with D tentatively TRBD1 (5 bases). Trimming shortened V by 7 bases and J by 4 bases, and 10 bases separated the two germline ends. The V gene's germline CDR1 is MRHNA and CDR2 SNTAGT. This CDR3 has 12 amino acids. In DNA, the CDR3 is TGTGCCAGCACGGGGGGGAGCTATGGCTACACCTTC. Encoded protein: CASTGGSYGYTF.

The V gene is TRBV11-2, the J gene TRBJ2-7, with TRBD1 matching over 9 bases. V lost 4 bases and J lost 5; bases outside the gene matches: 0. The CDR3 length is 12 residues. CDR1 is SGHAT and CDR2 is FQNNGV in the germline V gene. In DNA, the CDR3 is TGTGCCAGCAGCTGGGACAGGGACGAGCAGTACTTC. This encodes CASSWDRDEQYF.

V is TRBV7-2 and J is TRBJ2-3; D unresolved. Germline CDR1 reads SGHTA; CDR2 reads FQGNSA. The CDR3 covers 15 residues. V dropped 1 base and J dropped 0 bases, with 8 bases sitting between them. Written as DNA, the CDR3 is TGTGCCAGCAGCTTAGAAGCGTATAGCACAGATACGCAGTATTTT. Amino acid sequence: CASSLEAYSTDTQYF.

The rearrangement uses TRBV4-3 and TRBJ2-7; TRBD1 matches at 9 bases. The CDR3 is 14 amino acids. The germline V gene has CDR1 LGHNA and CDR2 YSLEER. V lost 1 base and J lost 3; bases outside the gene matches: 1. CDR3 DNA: TGCGCCAGCAGCCAAGGACAGGGGGTCTACGAGCAGTACTTC. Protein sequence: CASSQGQGVYEQYF.

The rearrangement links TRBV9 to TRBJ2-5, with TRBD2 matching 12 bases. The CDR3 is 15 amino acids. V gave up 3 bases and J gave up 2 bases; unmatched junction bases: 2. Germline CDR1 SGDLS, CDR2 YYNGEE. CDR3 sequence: CASSALAGGQETQYF. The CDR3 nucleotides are TGTGCCAGCAGCGCCCTAGCGGGGGGGCAAGAGACCCAGTACTTC.

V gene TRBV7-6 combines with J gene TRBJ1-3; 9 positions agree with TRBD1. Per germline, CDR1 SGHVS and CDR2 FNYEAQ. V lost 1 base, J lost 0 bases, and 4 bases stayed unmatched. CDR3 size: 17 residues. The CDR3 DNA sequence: TGTGCCAGCAGCTTAGGGACAGGGGTCAACTCTGGAAACACCATATATTTT. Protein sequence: CASSLGTGVNSGNTIYF.

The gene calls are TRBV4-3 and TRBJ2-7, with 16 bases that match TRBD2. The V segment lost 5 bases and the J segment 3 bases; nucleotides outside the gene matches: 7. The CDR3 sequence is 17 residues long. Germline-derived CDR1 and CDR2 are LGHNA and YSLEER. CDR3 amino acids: CASSRGLAGGSVYEQYF. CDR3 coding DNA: TGCGCCAGCAGCAGGGGACTAGCGGGGGGGTCGGTCTACGAGCAGTACTTC.

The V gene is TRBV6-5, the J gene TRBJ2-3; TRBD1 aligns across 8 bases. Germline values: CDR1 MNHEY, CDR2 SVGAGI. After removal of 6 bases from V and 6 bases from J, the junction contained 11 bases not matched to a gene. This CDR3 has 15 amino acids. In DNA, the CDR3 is TGTGCCAGCAGCACGACGGGACAGGCCCCGGATACGCAGTATTTT. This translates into CASSTTGQAPDTQYF.

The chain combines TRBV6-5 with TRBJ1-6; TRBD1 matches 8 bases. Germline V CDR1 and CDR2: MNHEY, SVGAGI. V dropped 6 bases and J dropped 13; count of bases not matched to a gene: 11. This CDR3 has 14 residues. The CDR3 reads CASRRWTGHSPLHF. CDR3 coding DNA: TGTGCCAGCAGACGATGGACAGGGCACAGTCCCCTCCACTTT.

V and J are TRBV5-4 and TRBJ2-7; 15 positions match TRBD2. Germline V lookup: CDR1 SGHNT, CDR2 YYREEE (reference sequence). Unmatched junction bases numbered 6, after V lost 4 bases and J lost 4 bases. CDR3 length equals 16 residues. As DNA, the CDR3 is TGTGCCAGCAGCGCTGGACTAGCGGGAGGGCTGTACGAGCAGTACTTC. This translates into CASSAGLAGGLYEQYF.

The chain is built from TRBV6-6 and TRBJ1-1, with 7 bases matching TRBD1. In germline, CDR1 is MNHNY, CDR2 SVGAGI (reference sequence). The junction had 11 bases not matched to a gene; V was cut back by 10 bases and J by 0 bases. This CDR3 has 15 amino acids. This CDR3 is CATRGTVTMNTEAFF. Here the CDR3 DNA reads TGTGCCACACGCGGGACAGTAACTATGAACACTGAAGCTTTCTTT.

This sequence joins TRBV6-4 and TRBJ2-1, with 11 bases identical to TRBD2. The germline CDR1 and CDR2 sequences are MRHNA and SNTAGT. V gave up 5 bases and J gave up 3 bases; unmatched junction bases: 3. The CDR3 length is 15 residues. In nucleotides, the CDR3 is TGTGCCAGCAGTAAACTAGCGGGAGACTACAATGAGCAGTTCTTC. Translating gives CASSKLAGDYNEQFF.

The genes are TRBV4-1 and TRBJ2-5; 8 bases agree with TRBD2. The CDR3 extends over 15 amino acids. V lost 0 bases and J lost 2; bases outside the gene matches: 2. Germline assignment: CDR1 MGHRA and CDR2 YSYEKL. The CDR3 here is CASSQDQRGQETQYF. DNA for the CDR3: TGCGCCAGCAGCCAAGATCAGCGGGGGCAAGAGACCCAGTACTTC.

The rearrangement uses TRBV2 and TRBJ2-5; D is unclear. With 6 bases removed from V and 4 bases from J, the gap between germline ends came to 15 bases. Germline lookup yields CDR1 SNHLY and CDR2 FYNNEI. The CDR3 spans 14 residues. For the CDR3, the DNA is TGTGCCAGCAGGACCCTGCGAGCGAGAGAGACCCAGTACTTC. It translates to CASRTLRARETQYF.

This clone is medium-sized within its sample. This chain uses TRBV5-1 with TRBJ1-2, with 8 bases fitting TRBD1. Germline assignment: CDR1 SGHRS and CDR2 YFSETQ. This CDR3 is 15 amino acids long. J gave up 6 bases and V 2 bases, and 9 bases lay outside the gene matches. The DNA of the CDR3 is TGCGCCAGCAGCTTATACGGACAGGGTCTTGATGGCTACACCTTC. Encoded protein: CASSLYGQGLDGYTF. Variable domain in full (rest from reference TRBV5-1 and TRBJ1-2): KAGVTQTPRYLIKTRGQQVTLSCSPISGHRSVSWYQQTPGQGLQFLFEYFSETQRNKGNFPGRFSGRQFSNSRSEMNVSTLELGDSALYLCASSLYGQGLDGYTFGSGTRLTVV.

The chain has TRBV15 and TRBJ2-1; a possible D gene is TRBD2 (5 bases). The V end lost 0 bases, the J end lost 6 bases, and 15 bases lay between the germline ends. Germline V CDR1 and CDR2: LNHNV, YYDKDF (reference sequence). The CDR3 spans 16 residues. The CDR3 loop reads CATSRDFAGGSNEQFF. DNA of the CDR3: TGTGCCACCAGCAGAGATTTTGCAGGAGGAAGCAATGAGCAGTTCTTC. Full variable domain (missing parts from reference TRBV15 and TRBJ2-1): DAMVIQNPRYQVTQFGKPVTLSCSQTLNHNVMYWYQQKSSQAPKLLFHYYDKDFNNEADTPDNFQSRRPNTSFCFLDIRSPGLGDTAMYLCATSRDFAGGSNEQFFGPGTRLTVL.

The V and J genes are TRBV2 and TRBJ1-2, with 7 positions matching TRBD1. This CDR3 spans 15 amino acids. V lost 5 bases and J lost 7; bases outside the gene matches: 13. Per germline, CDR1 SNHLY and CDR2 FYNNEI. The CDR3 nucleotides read TGTGCCAGCAGTAATAATCTTAGACAGGGCAGTGGCTACACCTTC. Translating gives CASSNNLRQGSGYTF.

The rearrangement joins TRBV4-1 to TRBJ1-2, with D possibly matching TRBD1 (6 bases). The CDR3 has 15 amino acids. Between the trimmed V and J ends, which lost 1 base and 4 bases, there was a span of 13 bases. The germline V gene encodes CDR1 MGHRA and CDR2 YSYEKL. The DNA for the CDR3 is TGCGCCAGCAGCCAAGTCTGGGGGCGCGGCTATGGCTACACCTTC. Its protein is CASSQVWGRGYGYTF.

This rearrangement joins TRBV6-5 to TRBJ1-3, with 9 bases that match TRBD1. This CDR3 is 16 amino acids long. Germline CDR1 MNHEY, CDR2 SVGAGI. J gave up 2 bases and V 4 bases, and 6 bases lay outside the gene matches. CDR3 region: CASSSTGGAPGNTIYF. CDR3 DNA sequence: TGTGCCAGCAGTTCCACAGGGGGCGCACCTGGAAACACCATATATTTT.

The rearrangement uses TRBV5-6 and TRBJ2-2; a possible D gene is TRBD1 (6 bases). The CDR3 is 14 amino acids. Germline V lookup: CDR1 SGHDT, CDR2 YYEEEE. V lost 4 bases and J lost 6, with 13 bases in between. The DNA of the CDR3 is TGTGCCAGCAGCCCCGCAGGACAGCCCGGGGAGCTGTTTTTT. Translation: CASSPAGQPGELFF.

DNA for the CDR3: TGTGCCAGCAGATTCAGACAGGAGATGAACACTGAAGCTTTCTTT. It translates to CASRFRQEMNTEAFF. This chain joins TRBV13 and TRBJ1-1; a weak D match, TRBD1 (6 bases). The CDR3 spans 15 residues. V dropped 6 bases and J dropped 0 bases, with 14 bases sitting between them. CDR1 PRHDT and CDR2 FYEKMQ come from the germline V gene (reference sequence).

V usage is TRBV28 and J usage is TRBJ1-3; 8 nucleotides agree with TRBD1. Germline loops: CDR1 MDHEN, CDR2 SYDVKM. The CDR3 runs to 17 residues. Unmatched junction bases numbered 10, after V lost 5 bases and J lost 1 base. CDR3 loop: CASSLTRTGKSGNTIYF. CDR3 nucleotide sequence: TGTGCCAGCAGTCTTACCCGGACAGGGAAATCTGGAAACACCATATATTTT.

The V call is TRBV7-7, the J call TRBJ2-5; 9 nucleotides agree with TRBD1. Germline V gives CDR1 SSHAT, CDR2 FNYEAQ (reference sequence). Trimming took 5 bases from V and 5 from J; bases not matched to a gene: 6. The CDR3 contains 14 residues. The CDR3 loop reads CASSRGQGGETQYF. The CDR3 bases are TGTGCCAGCAGCCGGGGACAGGGAGGGGAGACCCAGTACTTC. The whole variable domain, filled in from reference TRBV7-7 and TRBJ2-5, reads GAGVSQSPRYKVTKRGQDVTLRCDPISSHATLYWYQQALGQGPEFLTYFNYEAQPDKSGLPSDRFSAERPEGSISTLTIQRTEQRDSAMYRCASSRGQGGETQYFGPGTRLLVL.

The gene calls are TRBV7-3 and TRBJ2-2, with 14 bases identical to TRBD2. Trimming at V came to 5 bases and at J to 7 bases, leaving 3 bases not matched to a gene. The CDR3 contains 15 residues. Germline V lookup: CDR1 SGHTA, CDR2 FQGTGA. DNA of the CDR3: TGTGCCAGCAGCCCTGGACTAGCGGGAGGCGGGGAGCTGTTTTTT. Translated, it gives CASSPGLAGGGELFF.

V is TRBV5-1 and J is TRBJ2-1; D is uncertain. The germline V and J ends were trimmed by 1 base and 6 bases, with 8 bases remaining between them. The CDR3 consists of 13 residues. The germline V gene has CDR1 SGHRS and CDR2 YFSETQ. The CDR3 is CASSLNLLNEQFF. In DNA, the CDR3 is TGCGCCAGCAGCTTGAATCTTCTCAATGAGCAGTTCTTC.

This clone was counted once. The DNA of the CDR3 is TGTGCCAGCAATCAGCGGAACTCCTACAATGAGCAGTTCTTC. It codes for CASNQRNSYNEQFF. The chain recombines TRBV6-4 with TRBJ2-1; possible D gene TRBD2, 5 bases. This CDR3 has 14 amino acids. V gave up 7 bases and J gave up 0 bases, with 10 bases separating them. Germline CDR1 MRHNA, CDR2 SNTAGT.

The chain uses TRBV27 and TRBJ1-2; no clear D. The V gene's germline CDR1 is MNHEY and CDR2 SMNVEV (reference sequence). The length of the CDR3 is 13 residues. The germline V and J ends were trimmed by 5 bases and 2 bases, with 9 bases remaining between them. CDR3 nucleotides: TGTGCCAGCAGTAACAACATGAACTATGGCTACACCTTC. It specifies CASSNNMNYGYTF.

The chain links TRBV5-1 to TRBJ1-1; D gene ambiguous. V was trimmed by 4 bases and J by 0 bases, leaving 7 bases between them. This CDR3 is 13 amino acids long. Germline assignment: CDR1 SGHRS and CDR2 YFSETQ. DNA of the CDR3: TGCGCCAGCAGCCCCGGGATGAACACTGAAGCTTTCTTT. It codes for CASSPGMNTEAFF.

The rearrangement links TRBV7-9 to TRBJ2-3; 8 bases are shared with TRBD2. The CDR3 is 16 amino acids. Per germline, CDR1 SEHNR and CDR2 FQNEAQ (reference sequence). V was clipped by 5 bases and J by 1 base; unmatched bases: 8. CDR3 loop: CASSLGRGAGTDTQYF. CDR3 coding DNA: TGTGCCAGCAGCCTAGGGCGGGGGGCTGGCACAGATACGCAGTATTTT.